This TCR beta chain is drawn from a study of shared clonotypes between healthy human individuals. Study information: Three plates each covered CD4 naive and memory; CD8 naive two, CD8 memory one.

Details on this clone: Its antigen is as yet unknown.

This CDR3 spans 12 amino acids. The germline gives CDR1 ENHRY, CDR2 SYGVKD. The V end was cut by 3 bases, the J end by 10 bases, with 10 bases between. Naive CD8 cells lacked CD45RO and underwent positive selection for CCR7, leaving out terminally differentiated effector memory CD45RA+ cells. Adult Caucasians living in Nashville, Tennessee made up all of the donors. How the authors handled the data: Without quality scores, immunoSEQ junctional reads could not be filtered like full-length reads. TCRdb keeps only in-frame clones here, not all; method: immunoSEQ multiplex PCR. The DNA gave D and trimming, while V, J and clone size come from that table. The sample shows millions of clones, roughly 95% of them seen only once. Study results and limitations: The naive CD4 repertoires of a handful of donors were compared, and 5% to 6.5% of clonotypes were shared.

The rearrangement links TRBV10-3 to TRBJ1-5; D possibly corresponds to TRBD1 (5 bases). Sequenced: naive CD8+ T cells sorted from blood. This sequence was found in a man younger than 35 in good health. In DNA, the CDR3 is TGTGCCATCAGTGAAGGGGTCGGACCCCAGCATTTT. Translated: CAISEGVGPQHF.